The entry below describes one TCR beta chain. The method was immunoSEQ multiplex PCR; TCRdb's version includes in-frame clones alone and lacks a portion of them. The table lists over 150,000 clones, roughly 85% of them singletons, with approximately 27% in the top ten. These data are taken from a study of blood T cell repertoires in COVID-19. Deletions cut 0 bases from V and 7 bases from J, with 13 bases between. The V gene's germline CDR1 is SGHAT and CDR2 FQNNGV. CDR3 size: 15 residues. Specimen: peripheral blood. The TCR sequence derives from a woman in her seventies with acute or convalescent COVID-19. The J gene is TRBJ1-5, the V gene TRBV11-2; D is unclear. The CDR3 DNA reads as TGTGCCAGCAGCTTAGATTTCCGGGGAGAGCAGCCCCAGCATTTT. Amino acid sequence: CASSLDFRGEQPQHF.